The 2 T cell receptor beta chains presented below share a single source sample, sequenced in a study of molecular identifiers for immune sequencing clone quantification. TCRdb re-analysed the PCR reads in MiXCR, keeping a single row per CDR3 protein. The repertoire holds more than 85,000 distinct CDR3 sequences, with about 35% as singletons. Sequencing was carried out using naive CD8+ T cells from blood, with Jurkat cell RNA spiked in. Documented subset: FACS-sorted CD8+CD4-CCR7+CD45RA+ naive T cells. Every receptor here comes from a human donor in good health. Some libraries in this study had Jurkat cell RNA spiked in.

A remark on this clonotype: This may be a read error: a much more frequent sequence differs by one nucleotide. The gene calls are TRBV7-2 and TRBJ2-5; the D is unclear. This CDR3 spans 14 amino acids. Germline CDR1 and CDR2: SGHTA and FQGNSA. The DNA of the CDR3 is TGTGCCATCAGCCTCGCCGGGTCTCAAGAGACCCAGTACTTC. It encodes CAISLAGSQETQYF. The entire variable domain, with the rest obtained from reference TRBV7-2 and TRBJ2-5, is as follows: GAGVSQSPSNKVTEKGKDVELRCDPISGHTALYWYRQSLGQGLEFLIYFQGNSAPDKSGLPSDRFSAERTGGSVSTLTIQRTQQEDSAVYLCAISLAGSQETQYFGPGTRLLVL.

Notes on this clonotype: The conserved final phenylalanine or tryptophan is absent from the CDR3, which likely points to a read error. The DNA is left out, because the CDR3 cannot be placed on it with certainty; the CDR3 is given as TCRdb lists it. V usage is TRBV3-2 and J usage is TRBJ2-7; the DNA was not used to check the table's D call, TRBD1. TRBV3-2 is a pseudogene segment. The CDR3 region is 19 residues in length, termini included. This CDR3 reads CASSRYRDRGQVGLREQYC.